The text below deals with one TCR beta chain. Its antigen is as yet unknown. Survey-level resolution applied to immunoSEQ assay v3.0. The repertoire was sequenced with immunoSEQ multiplex PCR; TCRdb's copy has only in-frame clones and lacks some. The sample has 15,000 to 20,000 clones; 70% to 90% are singletons. This sample stems from a study of long-term antiretroviral therapy in people with HIV. About the research overall: The earliest specimens came about a decade ahead of the 2015 immediate-ART recommendation.

This CDR3 contains 20 residues. Germline loops: CDR1 SGHDN, CDR2 FVKESK. V dropped 4 bases and J dropped 6 bases, with 31 bases sitting between them. Study-wide findings and caveats: Controls had broader CDR3 length ranges than HIV repertoires did.

The TCR sequence derives from a man aged 45 to 65 with HIV. The material sequenced was unsorted PBMCs, taken 0.3 years before starting antiretroviral therapy. The V and J genes are TRBV14 and TRBJ2-1; D remains unclear. DNA of the CDR3: TGTGCCAGCAGCCCCCCCCTGGGCGGTACCCGCAACCGACTGGTCAATGAGCAGTTCTTC. Protein sequence: CASSPPLGGTRNRLVNEQFF.